One sample yielded the 3 T cell receptor beta chains listed below, sequenced in a study of human thymus T cells. Thymus specimens were resections from corrective heart surgery. Here immunoSEQ multiplex PCR was the method, and the copy in TCRdb shows in-frame clones only, minus some. Of about 78,000 clones listed, nearly 98% are singletons. Input material: thymus tissue. The receptor source for this set is a boy less than two years old with a congenital heart defect but otherwise immunologically healthy.

V gene TRBV6-5 combines with J gene TRBJ1-2; TRBD1 matches 9 bases. The germline V gene encodes CDR1 MNHEY and CDR2 SVGAGI. CDR3 length: 14 amino acids. J gave up 5 bases and V 6 bases, and 7 bases lay outside the gene matches. The CDR3 reads CASRRQGERYGYTF. As DNA, the CDR3 is TGTGCCAGCAGACGACAGGGGGAACGGTATGGCTACACCTTC.

J is TRBJ1-5 and V is TRBV15; 9 bases fit TRBD1. V was pared by 1 base and J by 1 base, with 8 bases of the junction left unmatched. The CDR3 spans 18 residues. CDR1 and CDR2 from the germline V gene are LNHNV and YYDKDF (reference sequence). For the CDR3, the DNA is TGTGCCACCAGCAGAGGGGACAGGGCCAGTGGGAGCAATCAGCCCCAGCATTTT. It encodes CATSRGDRASGSNQPQHF.

The chain combines TRBV5-1 with TRBJ2-7; D is possibly TRBD1 (5 bases). The germline V and J ends were trimmed by 7 bases and 4 bases, with 12 bases remaining between them. The germline gives CDR1 SGHRS, CDR2 YFSETQ. The CDR3 length is 12 residues. CDR3: CASQGVRYEQYF. The CDR3 coding sequence is TGCGCCAGCCAGGGTGTAAGGTACGAGCAGTACTTC.